This section outlines one TCR beta chain sequence together with its context. What it binds is not known. Sequenced by immunoSEQ multiplex PCR; TCRdb stores in-frame clones only, minus some. The table includes roughly 2.2 million clones, just over 90% detected once. Germline loops: CDR1 MGHDK, CDR2 SYGVNS. V dropped 4 bases and J dropped 3 bases, with 17 bases sitting between them. The CDR3 length is 16 residues. The donor population consisted of healthy HIV-negative adults with no recent acute infections or vaccinations. Researchers partitioned CD4+ cells into CD45RA+ naive and CD45RA-negative memory subsets. The data stem from a study of shared clonotypes between healthy human individuals. Points from the study as a whole: In the sorted subsets, rarefaction showed sequencing was incomplete despite large depth.

Material: naive CD4+ T cells from PBMCs. The subset is: CD45RA+ positively selected. The V and J genes are TRBV25-1 and TRBJ2-3, with D possibly being TRBD1 or TRBD2 (6 bases each). The receptor was derived from a man in his late teens or twenties in good health. Some clones in this sample may be carry-over from other donors' samples. CDR3 sequence: CASSGPRGLGTDTQYF. For the CDR3, the DNA is TGTGCCAGCAGTGGACCCCGGGGGCTTGGTACAGATACGCAGTATTTT.